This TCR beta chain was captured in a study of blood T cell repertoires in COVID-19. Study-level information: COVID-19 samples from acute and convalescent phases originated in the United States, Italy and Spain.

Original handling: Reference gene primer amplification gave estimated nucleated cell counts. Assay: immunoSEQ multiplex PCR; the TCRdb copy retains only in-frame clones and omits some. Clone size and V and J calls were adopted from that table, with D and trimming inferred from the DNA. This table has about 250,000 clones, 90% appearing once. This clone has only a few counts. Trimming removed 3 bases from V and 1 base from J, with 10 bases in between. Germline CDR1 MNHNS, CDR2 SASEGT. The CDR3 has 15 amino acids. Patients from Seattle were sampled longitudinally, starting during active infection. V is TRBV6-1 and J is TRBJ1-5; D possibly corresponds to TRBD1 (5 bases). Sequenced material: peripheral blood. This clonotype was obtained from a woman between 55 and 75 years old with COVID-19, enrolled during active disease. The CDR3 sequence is CASSEQGQSNQPQHF. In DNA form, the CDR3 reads TGTGCCAGCAGTGAGCAGGGTCAAAGCAATCAGCCCCAGCATTTT.